This T cell receptor beta chain is drawn from a study of blood T cell repertoires in COVID-19. Germline loops: CDR1 SQVTM, CDR2 ANQGSEA. The CDR3 is 14 amino acids. V gave up 7 bases and J gave up 4 bases; unmatched junction bases: 9. Assay: immunoSEQ multiplex PCR; the TCRdb copy retains only in-frame clones and omits some. The profile shows about 170,000 clones, around 84% of them singletons. Sequencing input: peripheral blood. The receptor was isolated from an older woman with COVID-19, enrolled during active disease. The chain recombines TRBV29-1 with TRBJ2-1; 8 nucleotides match TRBD1. The CDR3 DNA reads TGCAGCGGGGAGACAGGGGAAGGGTACAATGAGCAGTTCTTC. The encoded protein is CSGETGEGYNEQFF.